Below, 19 T cell receptor beta chains from the same sample are listed, as sequenced in a study of blood T cell repertoires in COVID-19. The assay was immunoSEQ multiplex PCR, and TCRdb's table has in-frame clones only and misses some. This table has around 170,000 clones, roughly 84% appearing once. The sample taken for sequencing was peripheral blood. These receptors were collected from a human donor in a cohort sampled during active COVID-19.

The chain combines TRBV1 with TRBJ1-4; the table gives TRBD1 as D, unverified against the DNA. TRBV1 is a pseudogene. This CDR3 is 16 amino acids long. DNA for the CDR3: TGCACCAGCAGCCAGGTCCCGACAGGGGTCGGTGAAAAACTGTTTTTT. Its protein product is CTSSQVPTGVGEKLFF.

The V gene is TRBV13, the J gene TRBJ1-3; 9 bases line up with TRBD1. The CDR3 has 15 amino acids. V was clipped by 4 bases and J by 2 bases; unmatched bases: 3. In germline, CDR1 is PRHDT, CDR2 FYEKMQ (reference sequence). In DNA, the CDR3 is TGTGCCAGCAGCTCGCGGACAGGGGCTGGAAACACCATATATTTT. Translation: CASSSRTGAGNTIYF.

Concerning this clone: No conserved phenylalanine or tryptophan is present at the end of the CDR3, so a read error is the likely explanation. No DNA is shown, since the ends of the CDR3 on it are uncertain; the CDR3 is the one TCRdb lists. V gene TRBV11-2 combines with J gene TRBJ2-4; the tabulated D call, TRBD1, remains unverified against the DNA. Germline CDR1 and CDR2: SGHAT and FQNNGV. The CDR3 is 13 residues long, ends included. CDR3 residues: CASSLDPSGHPTA.

This chain joins TRBV7-2 and TRBJ1-1, with D possibly matching TRBD1 (5 bases). V dropped 2 bases and J dropped 4 bases, with 14 bases sitting between them. The germline V gene encodes CDR1 SGHTA and CDR2 FQGNSA. The CDR3 consists of 15 residues. CDR3 region: CASSLLGGVGTEAFF. Written as DNA, the CDR3 is TGTGCCAGCAGCTTACTCGGGGGAGTGGGCACTGAAGCTTTCTTT.

The chain carries TRBV10-2 and TRBJ2-3; TRBD1 matches 7 bases. This CDR3 spans 13 amino acids. Germline V gene sequence: CDR1 WSHSY, CDR2 SAAADI. J lost 2 bases, V lost 8 bases, and 4 bases had no gene match. The CDR3 region has the DNA TGCGCCAGCCTGGGACAGCTCACAGATACGCAGTATTTT. Its translation: CASLGQLTDTQYF.

V gene TRBV28 combines with J gene TRBJ1-4; no clear D gene. In germline, CDR1 is MDHEN, CDR2 SYDVKM. With 5 bases removed from V and 7 bases from J, the gap between germline ends came to 20 bases. This CDR3 comprises 16 residues. CDR3 region: CASSLPSNPSGEKLFF. CDR3 in DNA: TGTGCCAGCAGTCTCCCTTCTAACCCTTCCGGTGAAAAACTGTTTTTT.

J is TRBJ1-4 and V is TRBV28, with D uncertain. This CDR3 contains 15 residues. The ends were cut back, 8 bases at V and 0 bases at J, with 13 bases in the middle. CDR1 is MDHEN and CDR2 is SYDVKM in the germline V gene. The DNA for the CDR3 is TGTGCCAGCTTAGCCGCCGGCTCAACTAATGAAAAACTGTTTTTT. It specifies CASLAAGSTNEKLFF.

This clone appeared once. This chain links TRBV5-6 with TRBJ2-7, with 7 bases fitting TRBD1. Unmatched junction bases numbered 4, after V lost 1 base and J lost 3 bases. The length of the CDR3 is 14 residues. Germline V gives CDR1 SGHDT, CDR2 YYEEEE. CDR3: CASSLPGQNYEQYF. The CDR3 DNA reads TGTGCCAGCAGCTTGCCGGGACAGAACTACGAGCAGTACTTC. The variable domain in full, with the rest retrieved from reference TRBV5-6 and TRBJ2-7, is DAGVTQSPTHLIKTRGQQVTLRCSPKSGHDTVSWYQQALGQGPQFIFQYYEEEERQRGNFPDRFSGHQFPNYSSELNVNALLLGDSALYLCASSLPGQNYEQYFGPGTRLTVT.

This rearrangement joins TRBV5-4 to TRBJ1-1, with D possibly TRBD1 on 5 matching bases. The V gene's germline CDR1 is SGHNT and CDR2 YYREEE (reference sequence). V shed 0 bases and J shed 1 base, with 10 bases lying between them. This CDR3 is built from 15 residues. CDR3: CASSLAGGWNTEAFF. CDR3 DNA sequence: TGTGCCAGCAGCTTGGCCGGGGGGTGGAACACTGAAGCTTTCTTT.

The chain links TRBV5-4 to TRBJ1-1; D not certain. The CDR3 is made up of 13 amino acids. V lost 2 bases and J lost 2, with 7 bases in between. Per the germline V gene, CDR1 is SGHNT and CDR2 is YYREEE (reference sequence). The CDR3 DNA sequence: TGTGCCAGCAGCTTCGGTAAAAACACTGAAGCTTTCTTT. Its protein product is CASSFGKNTEAFF. The full variable domain, with the rest looked up from reference TRBV5-4 and TRBJ1-1, is ETGVTQSPTHLIKTRGQQVTLRCSSQSGHNTVSWYQQALGQGPQFIFQYYREEENGRGNFPPRFSGLQFPNYSSELNVNALELDDSALYLCASSFGKNTEAFFGQGTRLTVV.

The genes are TRBV29-1 and TRBJ2-3; possibly TRBD2 for D (6 bases). The CDR3 is 14 amino acids. Germline CDR1 reads SQVTM; CDR2 reads ANQGSEA. V lost 4 bases to trimming and J lost 3 bases, with 14 bases between them. The CDR3 region is CSVVGGMGTDTQYF. Here the CDR3 DNA reads TGCAGCGTTGTGGGCGGGATGGGAACAGATACGCAGTATTTT.

The chain links TRBV6-2 or TRBV6-3 to TRBJ2-7; 7 positions agree with TRBD2. From germline, CDR1 is MNHEY and CDR2 SVGEGT. The V segment lost 2 bases and the J segment 2 bases; nucleotides outside the gene matches: 3. CDR3 length: 14 residues. The DNA of the CDR3 is TGTGCCAGCAGTTACGGGCTAGCGGCCTACGAGCAGTACTTC. It specifies CASSYGLAAYEQYF.

V usage is TRBV6-2 or TRBV6-3 and J usage is TRBJ2-7, with D maybe TRBD2 (5 bases). This CDR3 is built from 13 residues. The V end was cut by 2 bases, the J end by 3 bases, with 8 bases between. CDR1 and CDR2 (germline): MNHEY, SVGEGT. DNA for the CDR3: TGTGCCAGCAGTTACAACGGACTCTACGAGCAGTACTTC. Residues: CASSYNGLYEQYF.

The V gene is TRBV6-1, the J gene TRBJ2-1; no firm D call. CDR3 size: 13 residues. Germline V gene sequence: CDR1 MNHNS, CDR2 SASEGT. V was cut by 3 bases and J by 5 bases, with 8 bases left in between. CDR3 sequence: CASSDILDNEQFF. Written as DNA, the CDR3 is TGTGCCAGCAGTGATATTCTAGACAATGAGCAGTTCTTC.

This clone was recorded only once. The V gene is TRBV5-5, the J gene TRBJ1-5, with unresolved D. The CDR3 extends over 16 amino acids. Germline CDR1 reads SGHKS; CDR2 reads YYEKEE (reference sequence). V was shortened by 4 bases and J by 1 base, with 15 bases between the two germline ends. This CDR3 is CASSLTGVESNQPQHF. The CDR3 nucleotides are TGTGCCAGCAGCCTAACCGGGGTGGAGAGCAATCAGCCCCAGCATTTT.

This clone was seen more than once but under ten times. The CDR3 reads CASSLGDRTSGDHNEQFF. CDR3 in DNA: TGCGCCAGCAGCTTGGGGGACCGGACTAGCGGGGACCACAATGAGCAGTTCTTC. The chain combines TRBV5-1 with TRBJ2-1; 12 bases align to TRBD2. Trimming removed 0 bases from V and 5 bases from J; junction bases left unmatched: 9. Germline CDR1 is SGHRS and CDR2 is YFSETQ. The CDR3 has 18 residues.

The chain links TRBV12-3 or TRBV12-4 to TRBJ1-2; D not certain. CDR3 size: 13 residues. The V gene lost 4 bases and the J gene lost 2 bases, with 8 bases spanning the gap. The CDR3 is CASSSTNNYGYTF. The CDR3 nucleotides are TGTGCCAGCAGTTCGACAAACAACTATGGCTACACCTTC.

The chain has TRBV19 and TRBJ2-6; 10 positions match TRBD2. The CDR3 runs to 19 residues. CDR1 is LNHDA, CDR2 SQIVND, per germline (reference sequence). The V segment lost 0 bases and the J segment 0 bases; nucleotides outside the gene matches: 5. The CDR3 is CASSIEGAGGFSGANVLTF. As DNA, the CDR3 is TGTGCCAGTAGTATAGAGGGAGCGGGAGGGTTCTCTGGGGCCAACGTCCTGACTTTC.

V and J are TRBV28 and TRBJ2-7, with D tentatively TRBD1 (6 bases). The CDR3 is 16 amino acids. Germline V gene sequence: CDR1 MDHEN, CDR2 SYDVKM. The V and J ends lost 7 bases and 1 base respectively, with 20 bases between them. CDR3 residues: CASTPRGRGDSYEQYF. In DNA, the CDR3 is TGTGCCAGCACCCCTAGGGGCAGGGGTGATTCCTACGAGCAGTACTTC.